Shown below are 7 T cell receptor beta chains from a single sample sequenced in a study of response to subunit inactivated influenza vaccine. Via MiXCR, TCRdb re-called the RT-PCR reads, giving one row per CDR3 protein. The sample holds just under 550,000 distinct CDR3 sequences; approximately 20% are singletons and the top ten take 2.5% to 3.5%. These same records also appear under a second study, on T cells expressing NK-cell markers. That work adds: Template switching by 5'RACE with UMIs generated the TCR beta cDNA.

Material: CD4+ T cells sorted from PBMCs, obtained about 11 days after vaccination. The receptor set was obtained from a man aged 50-59 years who received an inactivated influenza vaccine.

CDR3 region: CASRPGQNTGNTIYF. CDR3 nucleotides: TGTGCCAGCAGGCCGGGACAGAATACTGGAAACACCATATATTTT. This chain links TRBV12-3 or TRBV12-4 with TRBJ1-3; 7 bases match TRBD1. Trimming removed 6 bases from V and 2 bases from J; junction bases left unmatched: 7. This CDR3 spans 15 amino acids.

The table lists this clonotype with a few counts. The chain employs TRBV3-1 and TRBJ2-1; 11 bases fit TRBD2. Germline V CDR1 and CDR2: LGHDT, YNNKEL (reference sequence). Trimming cost V 6 bases and J 10 bases; bases outside gene matches: 8. This CDR3 contains 14 residues. Here the CDR3 reads CASRRDSGRGEQFF. Here the CDR3 DNA reads TGTGCCAGCAGGCGGGATAGCGGGAGGGGCGAGCAGTTCTTC.

V and J are TRBV5-1 and TRBJ2-7; tentative D call: TRBD2 (5 bases). CDR1 is SGHRS and CDR2 is YFSETQ in the germline V gene. CDR3 size: 15 residues. The V end was cut by 5 bases, the J end by 0 bases, with 15 bases between. The CDR3 DNA is TGCGCCAGCAGTTCGAACCCGGGAAACTCCTACGAGCAGTACTTC. Translation gives CASSSNPGNSYEQYF.

The rearrangement joins TRBV20-1 to TRBJ2-7, with 10 bases identical to TRBD1. Germline assignment: CDR1 DFQATT and CDR2 SNEGSKA (reference sequence). The CDR3 is 15 amino acids. V shed 1 base and J 1 base; nucleotides not matched to a gene: 4. CDR3 residues: CSARGPGQGSYEQYF. The CDR3 region has the DNA TGCAGTGCTAGAGGGCCGGGACAGGGGTCCTACGAGCAGTACTTC.

This clonotype was found a few times. The chain couples TRBV6-2 or TRBV6-3 to TRBJ2-3; 11 bases fit TRBD2. Trimming took 3 bases from V and 0 from J; bases not matched to a gene: 11. The CDR3 is made up of 19 amino acids. Germline CDR1 reads MNHEY; CDR2 reads SVGEGT. The DNA for the CDR3 is TGTGCCAGCAGTTATCACCTAGCGGGGGGCCCTACCAGCACAGATACGCAGTATTTT. It yields the protein CASSYHLAGGPTSTDTQYF.

The chain is built from TRBV5-1 and TRBJ2-7; TRBD1 matches 9 bases. Germline CDR1 is SGHRS and CDR2 is YFSETQ. This CDR3 contains 17 residues. V gave up 0 bases and J gave up 5 bases; unmatched junction bases: 12. DNA of the CDR3: TGCGCCAGCAGCTTGGTAGTACGGGGACAGGGTCGCGACGAGCAGTACTTC. Amino acids: CASSLVVRGQGRDEQYF.

This chain links TRBV5-1 with TRBJ2-7, with D possibly being TRBD1 or TRBD2 (5 bases each). Trimming took 4 bases from V and 2 from J, leaving 16 bases between them. The CDR3 has 15 residues. CDR1 is SGHRS and CDR2 is YFSETQ in the germline V gene. CDR3 DNA sequence: TGCGCCAGCAGCCCCTTACCGGGGCGCACCTACGAGCAGTACTTC. Its translation is CASSPLPGRTYEQYF. The full variable domain, completed using reference TRBV5-1 and TRBJ2-7, is KAGVTQTPRYLIKTRGQQVTLSCSPISGHRSVSWYQQTPGQGLQFLFEYFSETQRNKGNFPGRFSGRQFSNSRSEMNVSTLELGDSALYLCASSPLPGRTYEQYFGPGTRLTVT.